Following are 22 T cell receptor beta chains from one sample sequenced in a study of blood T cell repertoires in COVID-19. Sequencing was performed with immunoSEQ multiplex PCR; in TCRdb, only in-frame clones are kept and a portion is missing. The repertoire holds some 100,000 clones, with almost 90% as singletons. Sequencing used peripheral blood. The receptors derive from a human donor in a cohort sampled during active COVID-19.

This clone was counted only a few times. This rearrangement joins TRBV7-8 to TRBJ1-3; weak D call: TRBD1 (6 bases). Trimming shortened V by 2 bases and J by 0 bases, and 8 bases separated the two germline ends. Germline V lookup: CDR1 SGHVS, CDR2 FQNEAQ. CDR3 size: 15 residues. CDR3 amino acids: CASSLRGSSGNTIYF. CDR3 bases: TGTGCCAGCAGCTTAAGGGGGTCCTCTGGAAACACCATATATTTT. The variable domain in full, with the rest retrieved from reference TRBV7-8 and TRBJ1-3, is GAGVSQSPRYKVAKRGQDVALRCDPISGHVSLFWYQQALGQGPEFLTYFQNEAQLDKSGLPSDRFFAERPEGSVSTLKIQRTQQEDSAVYLCASSLRGSSGNTIYFGEGSWLTVV.

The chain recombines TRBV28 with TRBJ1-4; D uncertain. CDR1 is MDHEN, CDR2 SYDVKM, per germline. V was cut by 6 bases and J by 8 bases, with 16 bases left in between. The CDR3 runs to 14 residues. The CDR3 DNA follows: TGTGCCAGCAGCCGACGCCGGATCGGGGAAAAACTGTTTTTT. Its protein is CASSRRRIGEKLFF.

Here the CDR3 DNA reads TGTGCCAGCACCCACCTAGCGGGAGGGCGCGGCACAGATACGCAGTATTTT. Protein sequence: CASTHLAGGRGTDTQYF. V is TRBV7-9 and J is TRBJ2-3; 12 nucleotides agree with TRBD2. Germline CDR1 reads SEHNR; CDR2 reads FQNEAQ (reference sequence). The CDR3 totals 17 residues. The junction had 9 bases not matched to a gene; V was cut back by 7 bases and J by 1 base.

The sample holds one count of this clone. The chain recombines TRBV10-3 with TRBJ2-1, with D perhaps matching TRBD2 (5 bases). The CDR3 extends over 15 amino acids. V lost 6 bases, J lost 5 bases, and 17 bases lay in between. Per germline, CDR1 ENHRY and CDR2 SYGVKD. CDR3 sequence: CAIRASHRGNNEQFF. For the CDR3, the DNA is TGTGCCATCAGGGCCTCTCACCGGGGTAACAATGAGCAGTTCTTC.

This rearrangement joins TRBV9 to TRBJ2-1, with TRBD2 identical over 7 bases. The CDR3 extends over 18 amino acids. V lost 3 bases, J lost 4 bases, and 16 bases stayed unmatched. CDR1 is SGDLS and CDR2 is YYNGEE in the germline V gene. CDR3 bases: TGTGCCAGCAGCGCCCCGGTATCGAGCGGGAAAGCGTACAATGAGCAGTTCTTC. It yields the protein CASSAPVSSGKAYNEQFF.

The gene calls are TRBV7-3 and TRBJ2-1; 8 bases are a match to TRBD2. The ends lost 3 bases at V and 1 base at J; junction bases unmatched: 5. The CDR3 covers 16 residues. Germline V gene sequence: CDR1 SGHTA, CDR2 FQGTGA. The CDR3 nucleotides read TGTGCCAGCAGCTTGTCAGCGGGAGAGTCCTACAATGAGCAGTTCTTC. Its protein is CASSLSAGESYNEQFF.

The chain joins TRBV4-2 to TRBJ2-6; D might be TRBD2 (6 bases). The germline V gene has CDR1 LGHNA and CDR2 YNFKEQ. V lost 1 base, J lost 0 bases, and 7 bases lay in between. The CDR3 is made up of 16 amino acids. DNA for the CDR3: TGTGCCAGCAGCCAAGCGGGAGCCTCTGGGGCCAACGTCCTGACTTTC. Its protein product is CASSQAGASGANVLTF.

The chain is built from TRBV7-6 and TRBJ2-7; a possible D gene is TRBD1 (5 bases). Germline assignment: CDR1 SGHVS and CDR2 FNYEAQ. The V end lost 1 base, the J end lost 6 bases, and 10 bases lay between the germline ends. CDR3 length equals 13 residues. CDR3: CASSLEGRAEQYF. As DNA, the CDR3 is TGTGCCAGCAGCTTAGAAGGCAGGGCCGAGCAGTACTTC.

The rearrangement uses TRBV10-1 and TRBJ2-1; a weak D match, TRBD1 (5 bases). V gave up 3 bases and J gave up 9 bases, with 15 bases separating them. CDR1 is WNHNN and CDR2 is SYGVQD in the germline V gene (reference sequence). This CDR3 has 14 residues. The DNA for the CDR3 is TGCGCCAGCAGTGAAAACTCCCTAAGGGGTGAGCAGTTCTTC. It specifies CASSENSLRGEQFF.

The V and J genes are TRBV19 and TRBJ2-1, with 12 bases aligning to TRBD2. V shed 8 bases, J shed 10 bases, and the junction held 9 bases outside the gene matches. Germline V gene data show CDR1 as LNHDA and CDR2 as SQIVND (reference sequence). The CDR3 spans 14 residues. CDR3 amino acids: CASASGRDFGEQFF. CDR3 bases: TGTGCCAGTGCTAGCGGGAGGGATTTCGGGGAGCAGTTCTTC.

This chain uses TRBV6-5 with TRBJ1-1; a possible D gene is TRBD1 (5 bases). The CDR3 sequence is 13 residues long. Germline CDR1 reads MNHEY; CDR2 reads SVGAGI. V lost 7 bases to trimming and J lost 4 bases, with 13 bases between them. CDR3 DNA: TGTGCCAGCACGAGTCAGGGCGGCACTGAAGCTTTCTTT. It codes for CASTSQGGTEAFF.

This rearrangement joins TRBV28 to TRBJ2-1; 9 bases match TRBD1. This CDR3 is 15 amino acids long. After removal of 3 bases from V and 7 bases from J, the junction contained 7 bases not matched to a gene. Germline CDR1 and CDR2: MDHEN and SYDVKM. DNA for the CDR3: TGTGCCAGCAGTTTCCCTAACAGGGGGCGAAATGAGCAGTTCTTC. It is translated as CASSFPNRGRNEQFF.

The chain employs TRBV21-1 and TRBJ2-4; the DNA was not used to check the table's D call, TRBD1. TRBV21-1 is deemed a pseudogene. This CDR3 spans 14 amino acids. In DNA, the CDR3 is TGTGCCAGCAGCAAACAGGGGGCAAAAAACATTCAGTACTTC. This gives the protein CASSKQGAKNIQYF.

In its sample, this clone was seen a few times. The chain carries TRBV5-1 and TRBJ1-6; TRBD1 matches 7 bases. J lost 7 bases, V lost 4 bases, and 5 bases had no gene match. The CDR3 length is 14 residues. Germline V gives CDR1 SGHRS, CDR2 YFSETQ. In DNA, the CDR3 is TGCGCCAGCAGCGGGGGGACAGTCAATTCACCCCTCCACTTT. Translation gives CASSGGTVNSPLHF.

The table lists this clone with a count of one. CDR3 residues: CASSFVTDEQYF. Written as DNA, the CDR3 is TGTGCCAGCAGCTTTGTAACTGACGAGCAGTACTTC. The rearrangement uses TRBV7-2 and TRBJ2-7; D unclear. Germline V gene sequence: CDR1 SGHTA, CDR2 FQGNSA. CDR3 length: 12 amino acids. Deletions cut 3 bases from V and 5 bases from J, with 8 bases between.

CDR3: CASSQSFGREGYEQFF. CDR3 coding DNA: TGTGCCAGCAGCCAATCCTTTGGGCGGGAGGGCTATGAGCAGTTCTTC. The chain joins TRBV4-2 to TRBJ2-1, with TRBD2 matching over 9 bases. Trimming removed 2 bases from V and 8 bases from J; junction bases left unmatched: 10. Per the germline V gene, CDR1 is LGHNA and CDR2 is YNFKEQ. The CDR3 has 16 amino acids.

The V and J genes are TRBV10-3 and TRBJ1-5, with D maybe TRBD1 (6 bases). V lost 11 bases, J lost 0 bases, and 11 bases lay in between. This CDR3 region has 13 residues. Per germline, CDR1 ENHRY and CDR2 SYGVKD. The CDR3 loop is CAAGQYSNQPQHF. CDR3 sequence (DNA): TGTGCCGCCGGACAGTATAGCAATCAGCCCCAGCATTTT.

CDR3 amino acids: CASSVSLGYNEQFF. The CDR3 DNA sequence: TGTGCCAGCAGCGTGTCACTAGGGTACAATGAGCAGTTCTTC. The chain carries TRBV5-4 and TRBJ2-1; the D gene is possibly TRBD2 (5 bases). Germline V CDR1 and CDR2: SGHNT, YYREEE (reference sequence). Between the trimmed V and J ends, which lost 4 bases and 4 bases, there was a span of 12 bases. The CDR3 consists of 14 residues. Complete variable domain (other parts from reference TRBV5-4 and TRBJ2-1): ETGVTQSPTHLIKTRGQQVTLRCSSQSGHNTVSWYQQALGQGPQFIFQYYREEENGRGNFPPRFSGLQFPNYSSELNVNALELDDSALYLCASSVSLGYNEQFFGPGTRLTVL.

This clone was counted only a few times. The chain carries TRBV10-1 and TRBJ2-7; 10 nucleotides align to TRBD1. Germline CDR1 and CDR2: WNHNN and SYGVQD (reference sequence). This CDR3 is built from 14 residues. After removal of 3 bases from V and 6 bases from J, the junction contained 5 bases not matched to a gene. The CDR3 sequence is CASSDGTGVGEQYF. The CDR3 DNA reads TGCGCCAGCAGTGACGGGACAGGGGTTGGCGAGCAGTACTTC.

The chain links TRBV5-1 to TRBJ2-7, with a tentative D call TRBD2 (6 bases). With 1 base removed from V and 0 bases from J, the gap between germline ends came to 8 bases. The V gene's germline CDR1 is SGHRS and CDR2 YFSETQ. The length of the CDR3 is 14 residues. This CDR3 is CASSLLEGSYEQYF. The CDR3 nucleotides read TGCGCCAGCAGCTTGTTGGAGGGCTCCTACGAGCAGTACTTC.

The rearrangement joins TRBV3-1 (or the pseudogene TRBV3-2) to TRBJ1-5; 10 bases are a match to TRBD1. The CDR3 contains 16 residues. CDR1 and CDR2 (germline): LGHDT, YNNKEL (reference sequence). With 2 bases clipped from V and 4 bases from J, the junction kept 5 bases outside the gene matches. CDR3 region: CASSQTGTGANQPQHF. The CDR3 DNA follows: TGTGCCAGCAGCCAAACCGGGACAGGGGCAAATCAGCCCCAGCATTTT.

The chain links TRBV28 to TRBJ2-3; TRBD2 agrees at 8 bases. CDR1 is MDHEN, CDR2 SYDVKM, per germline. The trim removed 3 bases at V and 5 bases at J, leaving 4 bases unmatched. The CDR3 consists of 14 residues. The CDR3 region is CASSLMREEDTQYF. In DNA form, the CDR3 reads TGTGCCAGCAGTTTGATGCGGGAGGAAGATACGCAGTATTTT.